This T cell receptor beta chain comes out of a study of T-cell memory formation after mild COVID-19. Study-wide points: Pre-infection memory carried some responding clones, suggesting that cross-reactive memory joined. A balance of CD4 and CD8 characterized clones contracting day 15 to 85, whereas later expanders leaned CD4+.

One entry per CDR3 protein, called by TCRdb with MiXCR from the 5' RACE reads. The sample has roughly 240,000 distinct CDR3 sequences, 15% to 20% seen once. A remark on this clonotype: Its specificity is not known.

This TCR was recovered from a man between 18 and 29 years old who had mild COVID-19 (a few samples of this study predate the infection). Cell type and time point are not known. The sample comprised PBMCs or a T cell subset sorted from them (not recorded which).

CDR3 in amino acids: CASSSYDRDAREQFF. CDR3 DNA sequence: TGTGCCAGCAGCTCATACGACAGGGATGCCAGGGAGCAGTTCTTC. The chain links TRBV7-8 to TRBJ2-1; 7 nucleotides agree with TRBD1. The CDR3 has 15 residues. Trimming cost V 4 bases and J 10 bases; bases outside gene matches: 13. Looked up from germline, CDR1 is SGHVS and CDR2 is FQNEAQ.